The entry below gives a single T cell receptor beta chain sequence along with its context. Its antigen is as yet unknown. Both subsets, CD45RA+ naive and CD45RA-negative memory, were split from the CD4+ cells. The sample comes from a study of shared clonotypes between healthy human individuals. Study-level results: Of the naive CD4 clonotypes, roughly 5% were shared across a few donors.

Using immunoSEQ multiplex PCR, the repertoire was profiled, and TCRdb retains in-frame clones only, with some absent. The table lists 2,100,000 or so clones, approximately 94% of them singletons. This sequence was found in a young man in good health. Sequencing was carried out using naive CD4+ T cells sorted from blood. This sample's subset: CD45RA+ positively selected.

The CDR3 DNA sequence: TGCGCCAGCAGCACCCAGGAGTTGGGGGGTTCACCCCTCCACTTT. Protein product: CASSTQELGGSPLHF. The chain carries TRBV4-1 and TRBJ1-6; D might be TRBD1 (5 bases). V shed 5 bases and J shed 9 bases, with 17 bases lying between them. The germline V gene has CDR1 MGHRA and CDR2 YSYEKL. The CDR3 runs 15 residues.